These T cell receptor beta chains were read from a single sample in a study of OX40 agonist ivuxolimab in advanced cancers. Libraries were prepared by immunoSEQ multiplex PCR; TCRdb keeps only in-frame clonotypes and omits some of them. The table shows over 60,000 clones, with around 85% occurring only once. The material was CD4+ or CD8+ T cells sorted from blood, obtained in a trial of the OX40 agonist ivuxolimab. These receptors were collected from an adult with an advanced solid tumor such as melanoma, head and neck, liver or kidney cancer. Each CDR3 is given with its conserved first and last residue. The order of the fields is CDR3 DNA, CDR3 protein, clone size, V gene, D gene, J gene. A D gene is named only where the DNA matches it firmly. Some rows mark clone size as missing; the rest say once, few, many or name a class of expanded clone.

TGTGCCACGCCGGGCCACTTAGGGGAGCAGTTCTTC CATPGHLGEQFF - TRBV7-9 - TRBJ2-1
TGTGCCAGCAGTTACCAGACAGGGATAGAGACCCAGTACTTC CASSYQTGIETQYF - TRBV6-5 TRBD1 TRBJ2-5
TGTGCCAGCAGCTTGGTATCGGTTTACAATGAGCAGTTCTTC CASSLVSVYNEQFF few TRBV5-6 - TRBJ2-1
TGTGCCAGCTCACCACCGCGACAGGGACTCGAGCAGTACTTC CASSPPRQGLEQYF - TRBV18 - TRBJ2-7
TGTGCCAGCAGTTTAAAGGGACAGGGGAGGAACGAGCAGTACTTC CASSLKGQGRNEQYF - TRBV6-6 TRBD1 TRBJ2-7
TGTGCCAGCAGTTTACTGGCTAGCGGAAGAAATGAGCAGTTCTTC CASSLLASGRNEQFF - TRBV28 TRBD2 TRBJ2-1
TGTGCCAGCACCGGGAGGTTAATAATCGATGAGCAGTTCTTC CASTGRLIIDEQFF - TRBV2 TRBD2 TRBJ2-1
TGCGCCAGCAGCCAAGGCTTAGGAGCGGAGACCCAGTACTTC CASSQGLGAETQYF - TRBV4-3 - TRBJ2-5
TGTGCCAGCAGCCCCCCCGTCCACTACGAGCAGTACTTC CASSPPVHYEQYF - TRBV11-2 - TRBJ2-7
TGTGCCAGTAGGTTACCGGGACAGGGGGATGAAAAACTGTTTTTT CASRLPGQGDEKLFF - TRBV19 TRBD1 TRBJ1-4
TGCAGCGTTTCGAGGGGGCTTGAAGCTTTCTTT CSVSRGLEAFF - TRBV29-1 TRBD1 TRBJ1-1
TGTGCCACCTCCCCGAATTTGAACACCATATATTTT CATSPNLNTIYF - TRBV5-4 - TRBJ1-3
TGTGCCAGCACTCTAAGGGGGGTCCACACAGATACGCAGTATTTT CASTLRGVHTDTQYF - TRBV5-6 - TRBJ2-3
TGTGCCAGCAGCTTACGTAGGCCGACAGTCCAGAACACTGAAGCTTTCTTT CASSLRRPTVQNTEAFF - TRBV7-9 - TRBJ1-1
TGTGCCAGCAGCTTCCTTACAGGGGGCGACTATGGCTACACCTTC CASSFLTGGDYGYTF - TRBV6-5 TRBD1 TRBJ1-2
TGTGCCAGCACGAGGACTAGCCTTTCCTCCTACGAGCAGTACTTC CASTRTSLSSYEQYF - TRBV28 TRBD2 TRBJ2-7
TGTGCCAGCAGAACCGGGACTAGCGGACTCACCGGGGAGCTGTTTTTT CASRTGTSGLTGELFF - TRBV7-2 TRBD2 TRBJ2-2